The present TCR beta chain was sequenced within a study of blood T cell repertoires in COVID-19. Study at large: Some COVID-19 samples were acute and others convalescent; all came from the United States, Italy and Spain. T cells, B-cell-depleted T cells, or PBMCs provided the cDNA or gDNA that served as material.

Per the original data handling: Estimation of nucleated cell counts relied on the amplification of reference gene primers. Some clones are missing from TCRdb's copy, which holds only in-frame ones; the method was immunoSEQ multiplex PCR. V and J calls and clone size are as listed in that table; D and trimming were resolved from the DNA. The data contain approximately 300,000 clones, around 83% of them seen just once; the ten biggest clones take up approximately 1.3%. CDR3 length equals 15 residues. The V gene lost 4 bases and the J gene lost 0 bases, with 9 bases spanning the gap. Germline V lookup: CDR1 LGHDT, CDR2 YNNKEL (reference sequence).

Sequencing was performed on peripheral blood. The receptor was derived from a woman between 45 and 65 years old with acute or convalescent COVID-19. This chain uses TRBV3-1 (or the pseudogene TRBV3-2) with TRBJ2-2; D gene unclear. CDR3 nucleotide sequence: TGTGCCAGCAGCCCTACTCTAACGAACACCGGGGAGCTGTTTTTT. Protein sequence: CASSPTLTNTGELFF.